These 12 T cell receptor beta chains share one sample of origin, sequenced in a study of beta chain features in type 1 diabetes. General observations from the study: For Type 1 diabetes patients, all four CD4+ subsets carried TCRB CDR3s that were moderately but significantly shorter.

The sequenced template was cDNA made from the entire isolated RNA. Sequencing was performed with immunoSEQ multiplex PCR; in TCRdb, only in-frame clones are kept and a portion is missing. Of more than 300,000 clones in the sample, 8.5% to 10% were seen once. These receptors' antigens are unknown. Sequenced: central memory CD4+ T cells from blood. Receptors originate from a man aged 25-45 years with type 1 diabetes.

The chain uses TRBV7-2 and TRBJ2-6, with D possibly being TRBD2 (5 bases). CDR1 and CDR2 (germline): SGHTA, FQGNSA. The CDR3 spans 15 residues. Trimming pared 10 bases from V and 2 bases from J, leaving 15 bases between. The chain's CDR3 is CATARADPGANVLTF. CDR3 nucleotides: TGTGCCACAGCGCGGGCGGACCCTGGGGCCAACGTCCTGACTTTC.

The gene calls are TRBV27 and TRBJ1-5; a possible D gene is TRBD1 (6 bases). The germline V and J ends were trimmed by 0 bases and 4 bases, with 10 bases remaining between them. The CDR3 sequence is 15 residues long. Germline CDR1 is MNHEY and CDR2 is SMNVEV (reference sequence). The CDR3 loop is CASSLSGQLNQPQHF. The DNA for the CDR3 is TGTGCCAGCAGTTTATCAGGACAGCTGAATCAGCCCCAGCATTTT.

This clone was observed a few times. CDR3 loop: CAINNDRDVEAFF. In DNA, the CDR3 is TGTGCCATCAACAATGACAGGGATGTTGAAGCTTTCTTT. The chain uses TRBV10-3 and TRBJ1-1, with TRBD1 identical over 7 bases. The CDR3 has 13 amino acids. CDR1 ENHRY and CDR2 SYGVKD come from the germline V gene. V gave up 7 bases and J gave up 7 bases; unmatched junction bases: 9.

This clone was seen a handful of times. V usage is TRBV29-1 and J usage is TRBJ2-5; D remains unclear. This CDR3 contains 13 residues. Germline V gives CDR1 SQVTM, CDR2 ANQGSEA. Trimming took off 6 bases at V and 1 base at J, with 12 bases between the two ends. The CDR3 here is CSVVRQLQETQYF. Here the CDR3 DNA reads TGCAGCGTGGTAAGGCAGCTCCAAGAGACCCAGTACTTC.

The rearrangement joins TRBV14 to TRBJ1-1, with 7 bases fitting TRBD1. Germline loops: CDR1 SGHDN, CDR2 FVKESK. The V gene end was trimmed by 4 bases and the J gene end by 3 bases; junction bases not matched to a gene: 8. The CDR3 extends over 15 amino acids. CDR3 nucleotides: TGTGCCAGCAGCCCCGAACAGGGGAGGCACACTGAAGCTTTCTTT. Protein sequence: CASSPEQGRHTEAFF.

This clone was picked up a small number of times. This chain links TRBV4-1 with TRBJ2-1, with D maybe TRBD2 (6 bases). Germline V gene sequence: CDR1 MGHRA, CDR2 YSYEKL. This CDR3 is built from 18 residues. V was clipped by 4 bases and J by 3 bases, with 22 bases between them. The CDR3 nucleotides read TGCGCCAGCAGCCCCCGTGGGGAGGCTAGCGCAGTCTACAATGAGCAGTTCTTC. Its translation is CASSPRGEASAVYNEQFF.

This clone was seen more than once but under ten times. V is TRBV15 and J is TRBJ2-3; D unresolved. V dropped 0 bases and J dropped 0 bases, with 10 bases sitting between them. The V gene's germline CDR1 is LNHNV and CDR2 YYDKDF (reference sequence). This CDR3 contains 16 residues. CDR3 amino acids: CATSRDQGLSTDTQYF. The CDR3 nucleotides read TGTGCCACCAGCAGAGATCAAGGATTAAGCACAGATACGCAGTATTTT.

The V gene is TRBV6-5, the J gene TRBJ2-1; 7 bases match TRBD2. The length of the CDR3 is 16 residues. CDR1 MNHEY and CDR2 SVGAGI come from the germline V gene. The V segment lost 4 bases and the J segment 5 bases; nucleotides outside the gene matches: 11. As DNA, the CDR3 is TGTGCCAGCAGTTCCTATCAGGACGGGGGGAACAATGAGCAGTTCTTC. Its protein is CASSSYQDGGNNEQFF.

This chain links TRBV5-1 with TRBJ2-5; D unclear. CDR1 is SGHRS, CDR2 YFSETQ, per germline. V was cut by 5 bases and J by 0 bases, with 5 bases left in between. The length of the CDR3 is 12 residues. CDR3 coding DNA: TGCGCCAGCAGTAGGGACCAAGAGACCCAGTACTTC. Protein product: CASSRDQETQYF.

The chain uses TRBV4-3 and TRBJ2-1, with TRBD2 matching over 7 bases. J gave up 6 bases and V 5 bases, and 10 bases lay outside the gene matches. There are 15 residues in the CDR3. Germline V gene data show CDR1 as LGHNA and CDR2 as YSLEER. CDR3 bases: TGCGCCAGCAGCTTGACCGCGGGAGCAGTCAATGAGCAGTTCTTC. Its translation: CASSLTAGAVNEQFF.

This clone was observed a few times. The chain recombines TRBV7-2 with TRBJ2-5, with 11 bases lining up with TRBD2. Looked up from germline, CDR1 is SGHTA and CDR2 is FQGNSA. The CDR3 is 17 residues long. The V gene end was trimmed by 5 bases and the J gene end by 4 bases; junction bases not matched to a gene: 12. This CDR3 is CASSGATSGSRVETQYF. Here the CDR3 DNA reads TGTGCCAGCAGCGGAGCTACTAGCGGGAGTCGGGTAGAGACCCAGTACTTC.

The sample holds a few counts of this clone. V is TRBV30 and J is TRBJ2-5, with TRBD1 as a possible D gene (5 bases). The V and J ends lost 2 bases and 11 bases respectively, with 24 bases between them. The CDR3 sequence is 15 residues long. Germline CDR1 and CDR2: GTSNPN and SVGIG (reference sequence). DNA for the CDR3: TGTGCCTGGAGTCACCCACAGCAGGGATATAGGATTCAGTACTTC. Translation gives CAWSHPQQGYRIQYF.